A single T cell receptor (beta chain) is shown here with its context. Its target is not known. This record comes from a study of shared clonotypes between healthy human individuals. Study-level findings and limits: For naive CD4 cells, roughly 4.8% of clonotypes were shared across a handful of donors. Sequencing depth was expected to affect clonotype sharing among donors.

The run depth of the assay was deep. Some clones are missing from TCRdb's copy, which holds only in-frame ones; the method was immunoSEQ multiplex PCR. The sample shows about 2.1 million clones, roughly 93% of them seen only once. Looked up from germline, CDR1 is MDHEN and CDR2 is SYDVKM. The CDR3 runs to 14 residues. Trimming removed 6 bases from V and 9 bases from J; junction bases left unmatched: 10. CD45RO negativity and positive selection for CCR7 defined naive CD8 cells, a population that excluded terminally differentiated effector memory CD45RA+ cells. Sequencing used naive CD8+ T cells from PBMCs. This chain uses TRBV28 with TRBJ2-1; 8 bases align to TRBD2. This clonotype was sampled from a man between 18 and 35 years old in good health. Some clones in this sample may be carry-over from other donors' samples. The CDR3 DNA is TGTGCCAGCAGGTTAGCGGGATCTGCTCCTGAGCAGTTCTTC. Translated: CASRLAGSAPEQFF.